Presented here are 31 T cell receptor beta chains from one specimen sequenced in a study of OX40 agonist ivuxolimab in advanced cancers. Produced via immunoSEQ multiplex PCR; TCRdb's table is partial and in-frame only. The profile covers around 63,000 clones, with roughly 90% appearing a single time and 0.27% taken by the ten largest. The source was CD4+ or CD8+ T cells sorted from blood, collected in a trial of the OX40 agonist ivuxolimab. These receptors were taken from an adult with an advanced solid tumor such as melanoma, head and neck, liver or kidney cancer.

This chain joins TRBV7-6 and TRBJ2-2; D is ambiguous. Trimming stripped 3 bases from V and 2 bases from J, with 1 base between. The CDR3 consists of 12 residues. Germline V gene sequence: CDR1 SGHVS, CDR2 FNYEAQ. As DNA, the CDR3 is TGTGCCAGCAGCTTTAACACCGGGGAGCTGTTTTTT. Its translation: CASSFNTGELFF.

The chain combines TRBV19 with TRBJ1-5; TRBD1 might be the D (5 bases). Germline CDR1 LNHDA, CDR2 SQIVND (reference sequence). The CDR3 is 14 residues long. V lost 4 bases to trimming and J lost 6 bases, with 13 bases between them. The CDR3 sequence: CASSTGTGSQPQHF. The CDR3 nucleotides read TGTGCCAGTAGTACCGGGACTGGGAGTCAGCCCCAGCATTTT.

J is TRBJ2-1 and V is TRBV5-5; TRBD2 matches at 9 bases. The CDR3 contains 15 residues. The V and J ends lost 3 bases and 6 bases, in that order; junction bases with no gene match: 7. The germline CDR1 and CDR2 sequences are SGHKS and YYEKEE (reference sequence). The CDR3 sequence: CASSSYSGSFNEQFF. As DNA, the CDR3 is TGTGCCAGCAGCTCATATAGCGGGAGTTTCAATGAGCAGTTCTTC.

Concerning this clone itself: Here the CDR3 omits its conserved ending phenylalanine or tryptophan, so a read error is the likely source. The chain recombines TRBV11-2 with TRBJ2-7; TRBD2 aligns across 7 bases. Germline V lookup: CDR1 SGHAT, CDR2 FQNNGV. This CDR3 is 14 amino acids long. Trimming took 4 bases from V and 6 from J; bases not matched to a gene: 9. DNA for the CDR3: TGTGCCAGCAGCTCACCGGGACTACGCTCCGAGCAGTACCTC. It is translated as CASSSPGLRSEQYL.

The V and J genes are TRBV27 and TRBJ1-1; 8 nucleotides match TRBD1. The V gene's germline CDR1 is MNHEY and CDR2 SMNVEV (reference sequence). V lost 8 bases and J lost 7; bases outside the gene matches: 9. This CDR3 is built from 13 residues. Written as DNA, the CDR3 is TGTGCCAGCCATTCAAACAGGGGGTTTGAAGCTTTCTTT. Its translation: CASHSNRGFEAFF.

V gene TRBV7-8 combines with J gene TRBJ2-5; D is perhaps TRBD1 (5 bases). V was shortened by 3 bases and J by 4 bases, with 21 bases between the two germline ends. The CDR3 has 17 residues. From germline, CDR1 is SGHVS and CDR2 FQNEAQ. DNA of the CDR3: TGTGCCAGCAGCTTCCTTGACAGCCCCTGGTTAGGAGAGACCCAGTACTTC. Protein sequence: CASSFLDSPWLGETQYF.

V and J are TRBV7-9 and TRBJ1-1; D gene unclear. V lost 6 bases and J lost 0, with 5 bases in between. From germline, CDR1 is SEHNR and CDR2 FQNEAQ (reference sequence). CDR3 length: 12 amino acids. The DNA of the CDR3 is TGTGCCAGCAGTCGCATGAACACTGAAGCTTTCTTT. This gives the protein CASSRMNTEAFF.

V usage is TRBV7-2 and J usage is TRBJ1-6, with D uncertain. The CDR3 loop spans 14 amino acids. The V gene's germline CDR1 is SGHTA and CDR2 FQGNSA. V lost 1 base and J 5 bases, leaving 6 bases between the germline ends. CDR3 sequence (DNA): TGTGCCAGCAGCTTAGGTCCCCATAATTCACCCCTCCACTTT. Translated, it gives CASSLGPHNSPLHF.

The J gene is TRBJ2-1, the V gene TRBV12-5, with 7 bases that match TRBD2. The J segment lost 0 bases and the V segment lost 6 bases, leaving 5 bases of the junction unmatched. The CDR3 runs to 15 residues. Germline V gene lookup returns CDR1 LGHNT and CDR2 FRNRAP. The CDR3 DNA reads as TGTGCTAGTGGGCCCGGCGGGAGCTCCTACAATGAGCAGTTCTTC. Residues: CASGPGGSSYNEQFF.

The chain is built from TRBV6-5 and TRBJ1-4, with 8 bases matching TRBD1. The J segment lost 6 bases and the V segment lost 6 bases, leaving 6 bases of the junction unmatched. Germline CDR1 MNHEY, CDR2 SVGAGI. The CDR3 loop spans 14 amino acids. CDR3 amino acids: CASRLLQGDEKLFF. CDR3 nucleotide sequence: TGTGCCAGCAGATTGTTACAGGGGGATGAAAAACTGTTTTTT.

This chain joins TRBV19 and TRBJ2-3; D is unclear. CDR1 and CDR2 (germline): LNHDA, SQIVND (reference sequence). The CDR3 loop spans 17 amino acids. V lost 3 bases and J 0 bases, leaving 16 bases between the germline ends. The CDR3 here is CASSIGRPFPSTDTQYF. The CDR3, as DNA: TGTGCCAGTAGTATTGGCCGTCCCTTCCCTAGCACAGATACGCAGTATTTT.

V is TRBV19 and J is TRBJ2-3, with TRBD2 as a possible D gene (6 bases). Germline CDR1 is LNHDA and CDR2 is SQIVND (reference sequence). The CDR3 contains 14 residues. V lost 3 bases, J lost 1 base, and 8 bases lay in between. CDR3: CASSMWRGTDTQYF. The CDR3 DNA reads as TGTGCCAGTAGTATGTGGAGGGGCACAGATACGCAGTATTTT. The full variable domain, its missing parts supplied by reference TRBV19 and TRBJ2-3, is DGGITQSPKYLFRKEGQNVTLSCEQNLNHDAMYWYRQDPGQGLRLIYYSQIVNDFQKGDIAEGYSVSREKKESFPLTVTSAQKNPTAFYLCASSMWRGTDTQYFGPGTRLTVL.

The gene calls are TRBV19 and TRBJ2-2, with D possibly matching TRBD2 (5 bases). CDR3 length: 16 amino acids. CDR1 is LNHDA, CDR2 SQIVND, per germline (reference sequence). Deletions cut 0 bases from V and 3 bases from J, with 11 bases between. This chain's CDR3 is CASSIDHGVYTGELFF. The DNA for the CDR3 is TGTGCCAGTAGTATAGATCACGGGGTCTACACCGGGGAGCTGTTTTTT.

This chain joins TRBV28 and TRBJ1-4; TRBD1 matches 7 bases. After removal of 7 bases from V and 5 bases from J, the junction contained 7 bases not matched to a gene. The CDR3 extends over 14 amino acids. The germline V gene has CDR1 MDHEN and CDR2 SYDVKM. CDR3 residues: CASTRTGVNEKLFF. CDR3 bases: TGTGCCAGCACTCGTACAGGGGTGAATGAAAAACTGTTTTTT.

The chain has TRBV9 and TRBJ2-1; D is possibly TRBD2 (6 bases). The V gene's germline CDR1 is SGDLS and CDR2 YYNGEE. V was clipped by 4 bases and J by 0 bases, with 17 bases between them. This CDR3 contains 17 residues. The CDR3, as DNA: TGTGCCAGCAGCCGATTCGTAGCGGAGAGCTCCTACAATGAGCAGTTCTTC. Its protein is CASSRFVAESSYNEQFF.

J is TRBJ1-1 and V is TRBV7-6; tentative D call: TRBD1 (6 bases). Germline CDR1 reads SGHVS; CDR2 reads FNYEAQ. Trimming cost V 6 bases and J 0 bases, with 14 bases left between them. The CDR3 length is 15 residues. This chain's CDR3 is CASRDFKGVNTEAFF. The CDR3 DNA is TGTGCCAGCAGAGATTTCAAGGGGGTGAACACTGAAGCTTTCTTT.

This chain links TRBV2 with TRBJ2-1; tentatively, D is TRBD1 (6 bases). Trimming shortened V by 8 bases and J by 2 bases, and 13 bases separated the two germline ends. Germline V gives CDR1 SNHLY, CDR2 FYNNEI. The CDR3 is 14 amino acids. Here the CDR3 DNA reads TGTGCCAGCGGCCCAGACAGGACCTACAATGAGCAGTTCTTC. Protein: CASGPDRTYNEQFF.

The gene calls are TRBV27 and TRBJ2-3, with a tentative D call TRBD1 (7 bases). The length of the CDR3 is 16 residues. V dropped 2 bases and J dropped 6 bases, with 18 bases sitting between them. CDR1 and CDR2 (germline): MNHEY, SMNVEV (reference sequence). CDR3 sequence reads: CASSLRSTGRSDTQYF. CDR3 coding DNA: TGTGCCAGCAGTTTAAGGTCGACAGGGAGGTCTGATACGCAGTATTTT.

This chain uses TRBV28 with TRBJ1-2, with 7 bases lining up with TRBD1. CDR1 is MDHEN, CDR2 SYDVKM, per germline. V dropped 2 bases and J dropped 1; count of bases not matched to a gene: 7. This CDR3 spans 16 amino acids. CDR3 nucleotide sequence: TGTGCCAGCAGTTTACGTACAGGGGCCGGTAACTATGGCTACACCTTC. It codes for CASSLRTGAGNYGYTF.

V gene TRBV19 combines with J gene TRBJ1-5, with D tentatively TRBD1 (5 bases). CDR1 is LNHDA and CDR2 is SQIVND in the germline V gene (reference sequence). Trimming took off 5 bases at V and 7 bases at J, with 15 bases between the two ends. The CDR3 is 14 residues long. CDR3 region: CASSLGTAGQPQHF. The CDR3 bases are TGTGCCAGTAGTTTAGGGACCGCGGGGCAGCCCCAGCATTTT.

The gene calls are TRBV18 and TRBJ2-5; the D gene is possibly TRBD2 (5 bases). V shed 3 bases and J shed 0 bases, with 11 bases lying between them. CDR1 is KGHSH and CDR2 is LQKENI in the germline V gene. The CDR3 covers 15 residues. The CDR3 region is CASSPSGNYQETQYF. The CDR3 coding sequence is TGTGCCAGCTCACCCTCCGGGAACTACCAAGAGACCCAGTACTTC.

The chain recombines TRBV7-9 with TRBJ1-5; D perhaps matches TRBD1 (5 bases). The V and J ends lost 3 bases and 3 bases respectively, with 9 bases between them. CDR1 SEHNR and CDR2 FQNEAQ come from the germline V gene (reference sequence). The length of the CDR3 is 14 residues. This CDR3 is CASSFGTANQPQHF. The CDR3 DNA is TGTGCCAGCAGCTTCGGGACGGCCAATCAGCCCCAGCATTTT. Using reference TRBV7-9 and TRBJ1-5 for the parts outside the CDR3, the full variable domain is DTGVSQNPRHKITKRGQNVTFRCDPISEHNRLYWYRQTLGQGPEFLTYFQNEAQLEKSRLLSDRFSAERPKGSFSTLEIQRTEQGDSAMYLCASSFGTANQPQHFGDGTRLSIL.

CDR3 sequence: CASSSTGGTGDEKLFF. In nucleotides, the CDR3 is TGTGCCAGCAGTTCCACCGGCGGGACAGGGGATGAAAAACTGTTTTTT. The gene calls are TRBV6-6 and TRBJ1-4; 10 nucleotides align to TRBD1. The CDR3 is 16 residues long. CDR1 and CDR2 from the germline V gene are MNHNY and SVGAGI (reference sequence). Germline trimming cut 4 bases from V and 6 bases from J; bases unmatched to any gene: 8.

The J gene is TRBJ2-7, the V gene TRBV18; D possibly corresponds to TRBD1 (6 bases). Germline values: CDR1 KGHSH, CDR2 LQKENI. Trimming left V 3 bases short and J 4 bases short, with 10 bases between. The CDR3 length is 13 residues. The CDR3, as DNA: TGTGCCAGCTCACCGAGGACAGCTTACGAGCAGTACTTC. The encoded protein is CASSPRTAYEQYF.

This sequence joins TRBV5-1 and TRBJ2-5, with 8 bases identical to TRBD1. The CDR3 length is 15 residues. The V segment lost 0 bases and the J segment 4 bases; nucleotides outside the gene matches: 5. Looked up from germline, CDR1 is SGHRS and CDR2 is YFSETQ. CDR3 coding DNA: TGCGCCAGCAGCTTGGGTAGGCAGGGGGCAGAGACCCAGTACTTC. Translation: CASSLGRQGAETQYF.

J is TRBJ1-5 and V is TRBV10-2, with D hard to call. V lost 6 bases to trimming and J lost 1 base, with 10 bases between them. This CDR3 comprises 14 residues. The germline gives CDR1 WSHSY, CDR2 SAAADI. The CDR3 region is CASRPLGSNQPQHF. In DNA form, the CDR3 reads TGCGCCAGCAGGCCCCTTGGAAGCAATCAGCCCCAGCATTTT.

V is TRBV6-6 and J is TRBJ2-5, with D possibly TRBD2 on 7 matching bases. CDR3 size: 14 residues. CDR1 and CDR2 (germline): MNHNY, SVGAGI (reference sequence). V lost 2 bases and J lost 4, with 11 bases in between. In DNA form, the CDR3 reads TGTGCCAGCAGTTACGGGGGGGCGGGAGAGACCCAGTACTTC. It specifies CASSYGGAGETQYF.

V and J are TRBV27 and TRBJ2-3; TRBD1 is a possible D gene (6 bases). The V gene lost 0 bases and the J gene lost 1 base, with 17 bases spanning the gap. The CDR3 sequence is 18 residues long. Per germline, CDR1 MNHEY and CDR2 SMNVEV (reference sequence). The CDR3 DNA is TGTGCCAGCAGTTTATCGTCCAAGCGAGGGGGTGGCACAGATACGCAGTATTTT. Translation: CASSLSSKRGGGTDTQYF.

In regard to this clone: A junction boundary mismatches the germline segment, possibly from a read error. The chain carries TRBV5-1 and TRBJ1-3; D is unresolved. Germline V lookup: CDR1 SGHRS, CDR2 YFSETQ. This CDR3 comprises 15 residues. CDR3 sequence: CASSLAAASGNTIYF. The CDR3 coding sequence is TGTGCCAGCAGCTTGGCGGCAGCCTCTGGAAACACCATATATTTT. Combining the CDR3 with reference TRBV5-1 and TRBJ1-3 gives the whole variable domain KAGVTQTPRYLIKTRGQQVTLSCSPISGHRSVSWYQQTPGQGLQFLFEYFSETQRNKGNFPGRFSGRQFSNSRSEMNVSTLELGDSALYLCASSLAAASGNTIYFGEGSWLTVV.

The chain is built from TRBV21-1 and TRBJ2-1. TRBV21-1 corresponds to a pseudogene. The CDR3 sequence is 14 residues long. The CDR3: CASSKVSSNNEQFF. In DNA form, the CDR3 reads TGTGCCAGCAGCAAAGTGTCAAGTAACAATGAGCAGTTCTTC.

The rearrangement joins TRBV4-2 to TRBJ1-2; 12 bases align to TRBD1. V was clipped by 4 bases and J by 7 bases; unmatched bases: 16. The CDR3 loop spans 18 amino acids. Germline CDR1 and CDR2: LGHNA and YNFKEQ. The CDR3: CASSPQTAAGTGGGGYTF. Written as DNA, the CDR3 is TGTGCCAGCAGCCCACAAACGGCAGCCGGGACAGGGGGCGGTGGCTACACCTTC.